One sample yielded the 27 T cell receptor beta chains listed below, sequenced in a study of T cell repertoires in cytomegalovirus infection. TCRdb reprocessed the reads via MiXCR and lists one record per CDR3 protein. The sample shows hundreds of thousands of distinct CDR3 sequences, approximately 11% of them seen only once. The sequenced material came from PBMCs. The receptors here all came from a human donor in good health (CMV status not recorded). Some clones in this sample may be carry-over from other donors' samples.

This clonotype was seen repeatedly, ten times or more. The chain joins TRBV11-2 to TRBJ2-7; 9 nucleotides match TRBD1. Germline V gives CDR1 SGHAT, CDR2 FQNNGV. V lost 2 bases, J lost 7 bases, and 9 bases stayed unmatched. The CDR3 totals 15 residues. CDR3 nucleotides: TGTGCCAGCAGCTTAAGGGACAGGGAAGGTAGAGAGCAGTACTTC. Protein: CASSLRDREGREQYF.

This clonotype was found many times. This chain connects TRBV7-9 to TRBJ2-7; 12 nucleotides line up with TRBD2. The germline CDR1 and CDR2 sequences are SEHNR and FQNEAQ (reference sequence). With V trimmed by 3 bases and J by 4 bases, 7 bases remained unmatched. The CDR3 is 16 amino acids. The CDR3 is CASSFIATSGSYEQYF. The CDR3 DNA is TGTGCCAGCAGCTTCATTGCGACTAGCGGGAGTTACGAGCAGTACTTC.

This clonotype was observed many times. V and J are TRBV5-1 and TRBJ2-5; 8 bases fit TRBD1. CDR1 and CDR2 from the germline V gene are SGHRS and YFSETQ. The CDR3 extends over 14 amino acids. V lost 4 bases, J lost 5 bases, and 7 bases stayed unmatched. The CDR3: CASSTGQGTETQYF. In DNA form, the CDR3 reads TGCGCCAGCAGCACCGGACAGGGTACGGAGACCCAGTACTTC.

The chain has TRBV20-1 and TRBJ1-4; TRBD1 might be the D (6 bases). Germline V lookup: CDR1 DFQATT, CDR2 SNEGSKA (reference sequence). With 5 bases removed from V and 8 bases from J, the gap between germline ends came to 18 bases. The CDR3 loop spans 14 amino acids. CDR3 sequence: CSAETGLLSEKLFF. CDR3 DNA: TGCAGTGCTGAGACAGGCCTTTTAAGCGAAAAACTGTTTTTT.

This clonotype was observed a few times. The CDR3 here is CASSMWGGVGANVLTF. The CDR3 DNA reads as TGTGCCAGTAGTATGTGGGGAGGGGTTGGGGCCAACGTCCTGACTTTC. This chain connects TRBV19 to TRBJ2-6; 7 bases are shared with TRBD2. This CDR3 has 16 amino acids. The germline gives CDR1 LNHDA, CDR2 SQIVND (reference sequence). Trimming cost V 3 bases and J 3 bases; bases outside gene matches: 5.

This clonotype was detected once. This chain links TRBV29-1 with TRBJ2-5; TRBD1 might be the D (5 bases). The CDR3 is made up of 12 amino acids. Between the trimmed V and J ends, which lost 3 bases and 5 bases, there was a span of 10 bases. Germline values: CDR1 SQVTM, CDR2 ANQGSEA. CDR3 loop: CSVDRQGETQYF. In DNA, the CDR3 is TGCAGCGTTGATCGCCAGGGTGAGACCCAGTACTTC.

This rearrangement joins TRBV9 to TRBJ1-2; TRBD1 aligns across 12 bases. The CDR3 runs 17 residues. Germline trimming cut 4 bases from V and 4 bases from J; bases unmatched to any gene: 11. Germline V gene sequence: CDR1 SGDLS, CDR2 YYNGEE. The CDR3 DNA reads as TGTGCCAGCAGCCTATCGGGACAGGGGGCGCGGGGCTATGGCTACACCTTC. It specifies CASSLSGQGARGYGYTF. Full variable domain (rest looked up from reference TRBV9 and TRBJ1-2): DSGVTQTPKHLITATGQRVTLRCSPRSGDLSVYWYQQSLDQGLQFLIQYYNGEERAKGNILERFSAQQFPDLHSELNLSSLELGDSALYFCASSLSGQGARGYGYTFGSGTRLTVV.

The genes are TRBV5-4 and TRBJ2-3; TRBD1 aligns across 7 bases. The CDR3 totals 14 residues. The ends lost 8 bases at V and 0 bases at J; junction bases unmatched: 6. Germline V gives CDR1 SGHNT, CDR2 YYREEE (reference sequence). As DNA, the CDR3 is TGTGCCAGTGAACAGGGGTCTAGCACAGATACGCAGTATTTT. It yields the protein CASEQGSSTDTQYF.

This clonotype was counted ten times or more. CDR3 DNA sequence: TGTGCCAGCACCTCGCGACAGGGCTCCTACGAGCAGTACTTC. Amino acids: CASTSRQGSYEQYF. V usage is TRBV7-9 and J usage is TRBJ2-7, with 7 bases fitting TRBD1. Germline CDR1 and CDR2: SEHNR and FQNEAQ (reference sequence). The CDR3 contains 14 residues. The trim removed 7 bases at V and 0 bases at J, leaving 6 bases unmatched.

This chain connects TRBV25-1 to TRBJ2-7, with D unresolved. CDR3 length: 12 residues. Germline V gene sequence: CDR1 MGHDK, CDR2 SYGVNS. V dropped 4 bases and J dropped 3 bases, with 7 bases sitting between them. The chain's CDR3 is CASSVYSYEQYF. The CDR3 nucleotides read TGTGCCAGCAGTGTATACAGCTACGAGCAGTACTTC.

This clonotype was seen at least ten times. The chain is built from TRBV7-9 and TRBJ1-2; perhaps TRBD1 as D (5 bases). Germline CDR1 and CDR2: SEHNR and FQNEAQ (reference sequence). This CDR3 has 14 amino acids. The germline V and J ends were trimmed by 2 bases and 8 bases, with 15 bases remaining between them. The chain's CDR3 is CASSLRQGSWGYTF. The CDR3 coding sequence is TGTGCCAGCAGCTTACGGCAGGGTAGTTGGGGCTACACCTTC. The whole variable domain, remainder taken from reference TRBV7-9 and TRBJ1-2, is DTGVSQNPRHKITKRGQNVTFRCDPISEHNRLYWYRQTLGQGPEFLTYFQNEAQLEKSRLLSDRFSAERPKGSFSTLEIQRTEQGDSAMYLCASSLRQGSWGYTFGSGTRLTVV.

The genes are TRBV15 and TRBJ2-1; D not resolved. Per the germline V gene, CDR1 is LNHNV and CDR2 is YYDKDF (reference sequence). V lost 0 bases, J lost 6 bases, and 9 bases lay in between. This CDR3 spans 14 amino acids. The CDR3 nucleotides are TGTGCCACCAGCAGAGATCTACTCCTCAATGAGCAGTTCTTC. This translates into CATSRDLLLNEQFF.

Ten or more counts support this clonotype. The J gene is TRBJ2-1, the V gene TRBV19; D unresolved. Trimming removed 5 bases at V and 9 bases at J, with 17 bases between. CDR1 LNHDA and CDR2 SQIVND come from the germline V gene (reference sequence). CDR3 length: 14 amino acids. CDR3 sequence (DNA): TGTGCCAGTAGTCCCGGTCTCGGAATGGGTGAGCAGTTCTTC. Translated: CASSPGLGMGEQFF.

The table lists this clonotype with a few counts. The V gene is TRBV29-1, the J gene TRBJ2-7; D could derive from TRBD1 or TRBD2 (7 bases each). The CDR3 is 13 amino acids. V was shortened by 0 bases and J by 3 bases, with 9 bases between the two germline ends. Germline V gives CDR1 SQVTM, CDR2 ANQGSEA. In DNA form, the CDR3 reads TGCAGCGTTGAAGACAGGGGGGGCTACGAGCAGTACTTC. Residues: CSVEDRGGYEQYF.

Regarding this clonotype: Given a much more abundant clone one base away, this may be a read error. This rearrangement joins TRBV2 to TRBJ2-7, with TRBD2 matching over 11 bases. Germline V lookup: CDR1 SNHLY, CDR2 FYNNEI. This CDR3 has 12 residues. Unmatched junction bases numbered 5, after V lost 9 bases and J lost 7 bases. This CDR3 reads CASSGGVWEQYF. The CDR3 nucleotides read TGTGCCAGTAGCGGGGGGGTATGGGAGCAGTACTTC. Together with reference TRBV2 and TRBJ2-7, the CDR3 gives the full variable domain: EPEVTQTPSHQVTQMGQEVILRCVPISNHLYFYWYRQILGQKVEFLVSFYNNEISEKSEIFDDQFSVERPDGSNFTLKIRSTKLEDSAMYFCASSGGVWEQYFGPGTRLTVT.

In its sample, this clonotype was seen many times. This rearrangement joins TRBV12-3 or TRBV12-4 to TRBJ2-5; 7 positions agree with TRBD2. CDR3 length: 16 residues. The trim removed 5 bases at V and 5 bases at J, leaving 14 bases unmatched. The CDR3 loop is CASSPRSGPDKETQYF. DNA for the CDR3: TGTGCCAGCAGTCCTCGTAGCGGGCCAGATAAGGAGACCCAGTACTTC.

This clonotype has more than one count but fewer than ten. Here the CDR3 DNA reads TGTGCCAGCAGCCAAGACAAGAATGCTTACTACGAGCAGTACTTC. This gives the protein CASSQDKNAYYEQYF. This chain links TRBV4-2 with TRBJ2-7; D is unclear. This CDR3 spans 15 amino acids. V was clipped by 0 bases and J by 3 bases, with 12 bases between them. The germline CDR1 and CDR2 sequences are LGHNA and YNFKEQ.

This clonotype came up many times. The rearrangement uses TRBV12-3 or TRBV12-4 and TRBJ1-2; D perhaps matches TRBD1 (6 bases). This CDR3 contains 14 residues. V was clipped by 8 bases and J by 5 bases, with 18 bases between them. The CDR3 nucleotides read TGTGCCAGCTTGGGGGCAGGGGCACTTTATGGCTACACCTTC. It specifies CASLGAGALYGYTF.

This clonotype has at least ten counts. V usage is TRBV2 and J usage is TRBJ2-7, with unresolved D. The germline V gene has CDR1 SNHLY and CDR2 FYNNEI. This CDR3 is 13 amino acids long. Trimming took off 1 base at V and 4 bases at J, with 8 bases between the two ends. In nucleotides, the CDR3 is TGTGCCAGCAGTGAAGGGGCGGCTTACGAGCAGTACTTC. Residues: CASSEGAAYEQYF.

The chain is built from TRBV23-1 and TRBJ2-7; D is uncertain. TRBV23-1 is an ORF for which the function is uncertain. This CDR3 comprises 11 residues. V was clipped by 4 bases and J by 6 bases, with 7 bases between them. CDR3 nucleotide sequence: TGCGCCAGCAGTCTAGGATGCGAGCAGTACTTC. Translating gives CASSLGCEQYF.

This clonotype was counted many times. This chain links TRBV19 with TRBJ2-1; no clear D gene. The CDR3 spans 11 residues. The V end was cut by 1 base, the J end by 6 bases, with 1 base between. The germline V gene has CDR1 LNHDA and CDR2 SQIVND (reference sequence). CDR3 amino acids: CASSIGNEQFF. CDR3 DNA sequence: TGTGCCAGTAGTATAGGCAATGAGCAGTTCTTC.

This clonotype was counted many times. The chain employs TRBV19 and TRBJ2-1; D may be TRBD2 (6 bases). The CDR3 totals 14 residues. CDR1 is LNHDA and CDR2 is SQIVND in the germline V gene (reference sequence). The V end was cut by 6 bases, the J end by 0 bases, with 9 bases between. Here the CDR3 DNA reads TGTGCCAGTAGGGCGGGGCCCTCCTACAATGAGCAGTTCTTC. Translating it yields CASRAGPSYNEQFF.

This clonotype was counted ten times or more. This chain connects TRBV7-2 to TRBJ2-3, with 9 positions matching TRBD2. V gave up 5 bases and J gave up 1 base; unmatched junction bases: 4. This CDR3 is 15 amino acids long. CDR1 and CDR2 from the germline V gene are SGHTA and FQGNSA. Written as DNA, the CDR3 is TGTGCCAGCAGCCCACTAGCGGGTGGCACAGATACGCAGTATTTT. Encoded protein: CASSPLAGGTDTQYF.

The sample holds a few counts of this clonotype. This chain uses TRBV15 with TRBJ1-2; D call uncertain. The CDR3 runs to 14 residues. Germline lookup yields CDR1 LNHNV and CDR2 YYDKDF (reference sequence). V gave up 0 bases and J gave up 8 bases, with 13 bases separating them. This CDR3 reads CATSRDVRARGYTF. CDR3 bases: TGTGCCACCAGCAGAGATGTGAGGGCGCGGGGCTACACCTTC.

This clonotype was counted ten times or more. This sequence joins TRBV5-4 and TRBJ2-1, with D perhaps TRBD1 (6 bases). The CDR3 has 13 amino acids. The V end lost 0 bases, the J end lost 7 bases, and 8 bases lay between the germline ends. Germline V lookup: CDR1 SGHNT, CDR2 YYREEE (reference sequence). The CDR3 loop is CASSLGTENEQFF. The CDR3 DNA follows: TGTGCCAGCAGCTTGGGGACAGAAAATGAGCAGTTCTTC.

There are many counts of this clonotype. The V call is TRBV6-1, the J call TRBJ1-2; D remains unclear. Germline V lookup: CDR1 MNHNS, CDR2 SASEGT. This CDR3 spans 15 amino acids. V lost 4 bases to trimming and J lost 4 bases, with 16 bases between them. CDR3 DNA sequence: TGTGCCAGCAGTGCTCCCGCTATTAATCGCTATGGCTACACCTTC. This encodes CASSAPAINRYGYTF.

The CDR3 bases are TGCAGTGCTAGAGTTAGAGCTGGGGACAGGGGGCGCAGGGAGACCCAGTACTTC. Its protein product is CSARVRAGDRGRRETQYF. This sequence joins TRBV20-1 and TRBJ2-5, with 12 bases lining up with TRBD1. Germline V gives CDR1 DFQATT, CDR2 SNEGSKA (reference sequence). CDR3 length equals 18 residues. Trimming removed 1 base from V and 5 bases from J; junction bases left unmatched: 14.